The 31 T cell receptor beta chains presented below share a single source sample, sequenced in a study of blood T cell repertoires in COVID-19. Sequenced by immunoSEQ multiplex PCR; TCRdb stores in-frame clones only, minus some. The sample has a few hundred thousand clones, around 87% seen once. The sequenced sample was peripheral blood. The source is a woman aged 25 to 39 who had recovered from COVID-19.

V gene TRBV12-3 or TRBV12-4 combines with J gene TRBJ1-4; no firm D call. V lost 6 bases and J lost 5, with 4 bases in between. The CDR3 is made up of 11 amino acids. CDR3 loop: CASRANEKLFF. CDR3 DNA sequence: TGTGCCAGCAGAGCGAATGAAAAACTGTTTTTT.

J is TRBJ2-2 and V is TRBV4-1, with TRBD2 identical over 8 bases. This CDR3 has 16 residues. The V and J ends lost 4 bases and 3 bases, in that order; junction bases with no gene match: 7. Germline loops: CDR1 MGHRA, CDR2 YSYEKL. The CDR3 region is CASSRSGTRDTGELFF. The CDR3, as DNA: TGCGCCAGCAGCCGATCCGGGACTAGGGACACCGGGGAGCTGTTTTTT.

The chain uses TRBV9 and TRBJ2-2; a possible D gene is TRBD2 (6 bases). The germline CDR1 and CDR2 sequences are SGDLS and YYNGEE. This CDR3 comprises 14 residues. Deletions cut 2 bases from V and 3 bases from J, with 8 bases between. The CDR3 loop is CASSVGDYTGELFF. The CDR3 bases are TGTGCCAGCAGCGTCGGGGACTACACCGGGGAGCTGTTTTTT.

This clone showed up just once. The gene calls are TRBV7-6 and TRBJ2-2; TRBD1 agrees at 9 bases. The V gene end was trimmed by 2 bases and the J gene end by 6 bases; junction bases not matched to a gene: 7. Germline V gene sequence: CDR1 SGHVS, CDR2 FNYEAQ. The CDR3 covers 16 residues. The CDR3 region is CASSLISRQGAGELFF. In DNA, the CDR3 is TGTGCCAGCAGCTTAATTTCGCGACAGGGGGCCGGGGAGCTGTTTTTT.

The DNA of the CDR3 is TGTGCCAGCAGCTTGGGTCTAGCGGGAGTTAGTGCTTTCTTT. Its translation is CASSLGLAGVSAFF. The rearrangement links TRBV7-2 to TRBJ1-1, with D unresolved. CDR3 length: 14 residues. V lost 3 bases and J 11 bases, leaving 19 bases between the germline ends. Germline V gene data show CDR1 as SGHTA and CDR2 as FQGNSA.

The chain has TRBV19 and TRBJ1-1; D is unresolved. CDR1 is LNHDA and CDR2 is SQIVND in the germline V gene (reference sequence). The CDR3 length is 14 residues. Trimming took 7 bases from V and 5 from J, leaving 17 bases between them. The CDR3 nucleotides read TGTGCCAGTAACCCCCTGCGGGGAAGGACTGAAGCTTTCTTT. Its translation: CASNPLRGRTEAFF.

The gene calls are TRBV4-1 and TRBJ2-1; 11 bases are shared with TRBD2. This CDR3 contains 17 residues. V shed 5 bases and J 1 base; nucleotides not matched to a gene: 7. Germline CDR1 reads MGHRA; CDR2 reads YSYEKL. CDR3 protein: CASSTRPSGGSYNEQFF. The CDR3 coding sequence is TGCGCCAGCAGCACCCGGCCTAGCGGGGGGTCCTACAATGAGCAGTTCTTC.

V and J are TRBV24-1 and TRBJ1-1, with D possibly TRBD1 on 6 matching bases. Trimming left V 4 bases short and J 1 base short, with 9 bases between. The V gene's germline CDR1 is KGHDR and CDR2 SFDVKD. This CDR3 is built from 14 residues. The CDR3 region is CATSETGQNTEAFF. The CDR3 nucleotides read TGTGCCACCAGTGAGACGGGACAGAACACTGAAGCTTTCTTT.

The chain links TRBV7-8 to TRBJ1-2; TRBD1 matches 9 bases. The CDR3 consists of 16 residues. J gave up 0 bases and V 4 bases, and 6 bases lay outside the gene matches. In germline, CDR1 is SGHVS, CDR2 FQNEAQ. CDR3 DNA: TGTGCCAGCAGCTCGGACAGGGGCGATCCTAACTATGGCTACACCTTC. This gives the protein CASSSDRGDPNYGYTF.

Details on this clone: Other DNA sequences in this specimen translate into the identical CDR3. The chain couples TRBV5-4 to TRBJ2-7, with TRBD2 matching 11 bases. CDR3 size: 15 residues. Germline V lookup: CDR1 SGHNT, CDR2 YYREEE (reference sequence). V was pared by 4 bases and J by 2 bases, with 5 bases of the junction left unmatched. CDR3 DNA: TGTGCCAGCAGCCCATTAGCGGGGGGGACCTACGAGCAGTACTTC. It specifies CASSPLAGGTYEQYF.

The chain carries TRBV28 and TRBJ2-2; 7 bases map to TRBD2. The CDR3 is 15 residues long. Germline assignment: CDR1 MDHEN and CDR2 SYDVKM. J lost 0 bases, V lost 5 bases, and 3 bases had no gene match. The DNA of the CDR3 is TGTGCCAGCAGTGAACTAGCGCCGAACACCGGGGAGCTGTTTTTT. Protein sequence: CASSELAPNTGELFF.

Here the CDR3 reads CASSFRDRESNEQFF. The CDR3, as DNA: TGCGCCAGCAGCTTCCGGGACAGGGAGTCCAATGAGCAGTTCTTC. The rearrangement uses TRBV5-1 and TRBJ2-1; 9 bases agree with TRBD1. The J segment lost 6 bases and the V segment lost 2 bases, leaving 6 bases of the junction unmatched. This CDR3 region has 15 residues. Germline V gene lookup returns CDR1 SGHRS and CDR2 YFSETQ. The whole variable domain, filled in from reference TRBV5-1 and TRBJ2-1, reads KAGVTQTPRYLIKTRGQQVTLSCSPISGHRSVSWYQQTPGQGLQFLFEYFSETQRNKGNFPGRFSGRQFSNSRSEMNVSTLELGDSALYLCASSFRDRESNEQFFGPGTRLTVL.

V gene TRBV28 combines with J gene TRBJ1-3; 7 positions match TRBD1. The germline CDR1 and CDR2 sequences are MDHEN and SYDVKM. The CDR3 spans 15 residues. V was pared by 6 bases and J by 3 bases, with 8 bases of the junction left unmatched. The CDR3, as DNA: TGTGCCAGCAGAACGCCCGACAGGGTTGGAAACACCATATATTTT. Protein sequence: CASRTPDRVGNTIYF.

The chain combines TRBV3-1 (or the pseudogene TRBV3-2) with TRBJ1-2; perhaps TRBD1 as D (6 bases). Germline lookup yields CDR1 LGHDT and CDR2 YNNKEL (reference sequence). This CDR3 has 17 amino acids. The V and J ends lost 1 base and 1 base respectively, with 16 bases between them. The CDR3 DNA sequence: TGTGCCAGCAGCCAAGTCCAAGGAACAGGGAGTAACTATGGCTACACCTTC. This gives the protein CASSQVQGTGSNYGYTF.

This clone was seen only a few times. The chain recombines TRBV5-6 with TRBJ2-1; 8 nucleotides agree with TRBD2. The CDR3 length is 15 residues. Germline V CDR1 and CDR2: SGHDT, YYEEEE. With 3 bases clipped from V and 5 bases from J, the junction kept 7 bases outside the gene matches. CDR3 DNA sequence: TGTGCCAGCAGCTCGGCGGGGGGCAATCACAATGAGCAGTTCTTC. It codes for CASSSAGGNHNEQFF.

The CDR3 DNA sequence: TGTGCCAGCTCACCAGTGGTAGCCTACATGAACACTGAAGCTTTCTTT. Its translation: CASSPVVAYMNTEAFF. This chain joins TRBV18 and TRBJ1-1; D is unclear. This CDR3 contains 16 residues. Trimming removed 2 bases from V and 0 bases from J, with 13 bases in between. Germline assignment: CDR1 KGHSH and CDR2 LQKENI.

This clone has more than one count but fewer than ten. The V gene is TRBV4-2, the J gene TRBJ1-5, with D possibly matching TRBD1 (6 bases). From germline, CDR1 is LGHNA and CDR2 YNFKEQ. There are 16 residues in the CDR3. The germline V and J ends were trimmed by 2 bases and 3 bases, with 14 bases remaining between them. CDR3 DNA sequence: TGTGCCAGCAGCCAACGCAGGGGCGAACCCAATCAGCCCCAGCATTTT. This encodes CASSQRRGEPNQPQHF.

This clone was counted a few times. The chain combines TRBV13 with TRBJ2-5, with 9 bases matching TRBD1. This CDR3 has 14 amino acids. Germline V CDR1 and CDR2: PRHDT, FYEKMQ (reference sequence). The ends lost 5 bases at V and 5 bases at J; junction bases unmatched: 6. CDR3 DNA sequence: TGTGCCAGCAGCCGGACAGGGGCCGGGGAGACCCAGTACTTC. Its translation is CASSRTGAGETQYF.

V and J are TRBV6-5 and TRBJ1-1; 7 bases agree with TRBD1. The V gene's germline CDR1 is MNHEY and CDR2 SVGAGI. This CDR3 contains 14 residues. Trimming cost V 4 bases and J 0 bases; bases outside gene matches: 2. The CDR3 DNA sequence: TGTGCCAGCAGTTCGACAGGGATGAACACTGAAGCTTTCTTT. Amino acid sequence: CASSSTGMNTEAFF.

The chain is built from TRBV28 and TRBJ1-1; 7 bases match TRBD1. The CDR3 is 14 amino acids. With 6 bases clipped from V and 7 bases from J, the junction kept 11 bases outside the gene matches. Looked up from germline, CDR1 is MDHEN and CDR2 is SYDVKM. In nucleotides, the CDR3 is TGTGCCAGCAGCCCTACAGGGGAGAGAGGTGAAGCTTTCTTT. This encodes CASSPTGERGEAFF.

This chain connects TRBV5-1 to TRBJ2-2, with TRBD1 matching over 8 bases. The CDR3 has 15 residues. Germline V gene lookup returns CDR1 SGHRS and CDR2 YFSETQ. Germline trimming cut 4 bases from V and 7 bases from J; bases unmatched to any gene: 9. CDR3 in DNA: TGCGCCAGCAGCGGGCAGGGGGCGCAATTCGGGGAGCTGTTTTTT. Translation gives CASSGQGAQFGELFF.

V usage is TRBV27 and J usage is TRBJ2-1, with TRBD2 identical over 14 bases. The CDR3 spans 16 residues. Germline V lookup: CDR1 MNHEY, CDR2 SMNVEV (reference sequence). The ends lost 5 bases at V and 7 bases at J; junction bases unmatched: 7. DNA for the CDR3: TGTGCCAGCAGTCCAAGGACTAGCGGGGGGTATAATGAGCAGTTCTTC. The encoded protein is CASSPRTSGGYNEQFF.

This clone was seen a handful of times. CDR3 in DNA: TGTGCCAGCAGCTTAGGCAGGTTCTATGGCTACACCTTC. Residues: CASSLGRFYGYTF. V gene TRBV7-9 combines with J gene TRBJ1-2; no reliable D call. CDR3 length: 13 amino acids. CDR1 SEHNR and CDR2 FQNEAQ come from the germline V gene (reference sequence). Deletions cut 1 base from V and 4 bases from J, with 7 bases between.

The table lists this clone with a count of one. The chain is built from TRBV5-8 and TRBJ2-7; D gene unclear. The V gene lost 4 bases and the J gene lost 2 bases, with 13 bases spanning the gap. Per germline, CDR1 SGHTS and CDR2 YDEGEE. The CDR3 is made up of 14 amino acids. For the CDR3, the DNA is TGTGCCAGCAGCGACCCACTGGGCCCCTACGAGCAGTACTTC. Protein sequence: CASSDPLGPYEQYF.

V is TRBV14 and J is TRBJ1-6, with 8 nucleotides matching TRBD1. Trimming cost V 2 bases and J 7 bases; bases outside gene matches: 10. The CDR3 is made up of 17 amino acids. The germline V gene has CDR1 SGHDN and CDR2 FVKESK. The CDR3 loop reads CASSQSLGDRGNSPLHF. The CDR3 nucleotides read TGTGCCAGCAGCCAAAGTTTGGGAGACAGGGGCAATTCACCCCTCCACTTT.

The chain uses TRBV27 and TRBJ2-7; 10 bases fit TRBD2. Trimming removed 7 bases from V and 2 bases from J; junction bases left unmatched: 5. This CDR3 contains 14 residues. Germline V gives CDR1 MNHEY, CDR2 SMNVEV (reference sequence). The CDR3 DNA is TGTGCCAGCAAGGGAAGCGGGGGGGCCTACGAGCAGTACTTC. Translated: CASKGSGGAYEQYF.

Only one count was recorded for this clone. This sequence joins TRBV10-3 and TRBJ1-4; no definite D call. The CDR3 has 15 residues. From germline, CDR1 is ENHRY and CDR2 SYGVKD. The V gene lost 4 bases and the J gene lost 1 base, with 10 bases spanning the gap. The CDR3 loop is CAISAQSGTNEKLFF. The CDR3 coding sequence is TGTGCCATCAGTGCCCAGTCGGGAACTAATGAAAAACTGTTTTTT.

Turning to this clone: Additional DNA sequences in this sample encode the identical CDR3. V is TRBV3-1 (or the pseudogene TRBV3-2) and J is TRBJ2-3, with TRBD1 matching 7 bases. V lost 4 bases, J lost 6 bases, and 7 bases stayed unmatched. Looked up from germline, CDR1 is LGHDT and CDR2 is YNNKEL (reference sequence). This CDR3 is built from 14 residues. The CDR3 DNA reads as TGTGCCAGCAGCCCAGGACAGGCCGCGGATACGCAGTATTTT. Its protein is CASSPGQAADTQYF.

The rearrangement uses TRBV29-1 and TRBJ2-3, with 9 bases matching TRBD1. V shed 5 bases, J shed 5 bases, and the junction held 11 bases outside the gene matches. This CDR3 comprises 15 residues. Germline values: CDR1 SQVTM, CDR2 ANQGSEA. CDR3 sequence reads: CSVTTGGLSKDTQYF. Written as DNA, the CDR3 is TGCAGCGTTACAACAGGGGGCCTTTCGAAAGATACGCAGTATTTT.

The genes are TRBV3-1 (or the pseudogene TRBV3-2) and TRBJ2-1; 8 nucleotides line up with TRBD2. Germline values: CDR1 LGHDT, CDR2 YNNKEL (reference sequence). The J segment lost 8 bases and the V segment lost 0 bases, leaving 3 bases of the junction unmatched. The CDR3 has 14 residues. The CDR3 loop reads CASSQDVTSDEQFF. CDR3 in DNA: TGTGCCAGCAGCCAAGACGTGACTAGCGATGAGCAGTTCTTC.

This clone appeared a few times. V gene TRBV6-6 combines with J gene TRBJ2-7; 13 nucleotides align to TRBD2. Germline V lookup: CDR1 MNHNY, CDR2 SVGAGI (reference sequence). The CDR3 sequence is 15 residues long. The J segment lost 7 bases and the V segment lost 1 base, leaving 4 bases of the junction unmatched. CDR3 bases: TGTGCCAGCAGTTACTTGGGACTAGCGGGATCGGAGCAGTACTTC. It specifies CASSYLGLAGSEQYF.